The entry that follows covers one T cell receptor beta chain sequence. This sample is part of a study of T cell responses to AZD1222 COVID-19 vaccine. Assay used: immunoSEQ multiplex PCR; TCRdb lists only in-frame clones, some missing. The repertoire has some 100,000 clones, about 93% of them found once; the top ten carry less than 4%. The CDR3 has 12 residues. V was clipped by 6 bases and J by 7 bases, with 12 bases between them. From germline, CDR1 is LNHDA and CDR2 SQIVND (reference sequence). Specimen: peripheral blood, collected 28 days after the second AZD1222 dose. The TCR was taken from an adult who received the AZD1222 COVID-19 vaccine. The V and J genes are TRBV19 and TRBJ2-5, with D possibly being TRBD1 or TRBD2 (5 bases each). CDR3: CASRGDGSTQYF. CDR3 DNA: TGTGCCAGTAGAGGGGACGGGTCGACCCAGTACTTC.